Listed below are T cell receptor beta chains from one sample, sequenced in a study of blood T cell repertoires in COVID-19. Using immunoSEQ multiplex PCR, the repertoire was profiled, and TCRdb retains in-frame clones only, with some absent. This table has around 60,000 clones, approximately 92% appearing once. Sequences were obtained from peripheral blood. The receptor source for this set is a woman at least 80 years old with active COVID-19. Both conserved end residues are part of each CDR3. A D gene is named only where the DNA matches it firmly. Clone size, where shown, is once, few, many, or a class for clones that have expanded.

abundance | j_gene | v_gene | d_gene | CDR3nt | CDR3aa
. | TRBJ2-7 | TRBV21-1 | . | TGTGCCAGCAGCAAAAACCGGGACAGGTACTACGAGCAGTACTTC | CASSKNRDRYYEQYF
. | TRBJ2-7 | TRBV5-1 | TRBD2 | TGCGCCAGCAGCCTTATAGCGGGAGACTACGAGCAGTACTTC | CASSLIAGDYEQYF
. | TRBJ2-4 | TRBV15 | . | TGTGCCACCAGCAGAGATTCGGGGAGGAACATTCAGTACTTC | CATSRDSGRNIQYF
. | TRBJ2-7 | TRBV29-1 | TRBD1 | TGCAGCGTTGCCCCGGGACAGGGCACCGAGCAGTACTTC | CSVAPGQGTEQYF
. | TRBJ2-3 | TRBV28 | TRBD2 | TGTGCCAGCAGTTTAGGGGGGGCGGGACTAGCTGAGATCACAGATACGCAGTATTTT | CASSLGGAGLAEITDTQYF
. | TRBJ2-5 | TRBV5-6 | . | TGTGCCAGCCGCGGCAGCGAAGAGACCCAGTACTTC | CASRGSEETQYF
. | TRBJ1-2 | TRBV3-1/TRBV3-2 | . | TGTGCCAGCAGTGAGACAGTTACCATATTTGGCTACACCTTC | CASSETVTIFGYTF
. | TRBJ1-1 | TRBV11-2 | TRBD1 | TGTGCCAGCAGCCCTCGTGGACAGGGCTGGAGGGCTGAAGCTTTCTTT | CASSPRGQGWRAEAFF
. | TRBJ2-3 | TRBV5-1 | TRBD2 | TGCGCCAGCAGCCCCTCGGGGGGGGGCCTCGCAGATACGCAGTATTTT | CASSPSGGGLADTQYF
. | TRBJ2-3 | TRBV10-3 | TRBD2 | TGTGCCACCGCGACTAGCGGGGGGCAGAGCACAGATACGCAGTATTTT | CATATSGGQSTDTQYF
. | TRBJ2-2 | TRBV12-5 | . | TGTGCTAGTATGGTGGGGGGCGGGGAGCTGTTTTTT | CASMVGGGELFF
. | TRBJ2-5 | TRBV6-5 | TRBD1 | TGTGCCAGCAGTAAACAGGGGGGACTCCGGTACTTC | CASSKQGGLRYF
. | TRBJ2-2 | TRBV28 | TRBD2 | TGTGCCAGCAGTCCGACTAGCCAGGACACCGGGGAGCTGTTTTTT | CASSPTSQDTGELFF
. | TRBJ1-1 | TRBV19 | . | TGTGCCAGTAGTATTTCTGGGCAGGACACTGAAGCTTTCTTT | CASSISGQDTEAFF
few | TRBJ1-1 | TRBV30 | TRBD1 | TGTGCCTGGAGTCTCACAGGGGCCACTGAAGCTTTCTTT | CAWSLTGATEAFF
. | TRBJ1-4 | TRBV7-9 | . | TGTGCCAGCAGCTTAATCCAGGGCCTACCAACTAATGAAAAACTGTTTTTT | CASSLIQGLPTNEKLFF
. | TRBJ2-1 | TRBV4-1 | TRBD2 | TGCGCCAGCAGCCTCGGACTAGCGGTTACCTACAATGAGCAGTTCTTC | CASSLGLAVTYNEQFF
. | TRBJ1-3 | TRBV21-1 | . | TGTGCCAGCAGCAAAGTAGCGAGCTCTGGAAACACCATATATTTT | CASSKVASSGNTIYF
. | TRBJ2-7 | TRBV2 | . | TGTGCCAGCAGCACAGGGTCTGACGAGCAGTACTTC | CASSTGSDEQYF
. | TRBJ2-3 | TRBV5-6 | TRBD2 | TGTGCCAGCAGCTTGTGGGGGGGAGCAGATACGCAGTATTTT | CASSLWGGADTQYF
. | TRBJ1-2 | TRBV7-2 | . | TGTGCCAGCAGCCCAGACAGTTATGGTGGCTACACCTTC | CASSPDSYGGYTF
. | TRBJ2-5 | TRBV13 | TRBD1 | TGTGCCAGCAGCTCAAAATTAGGACAGGGGGAGACCCAGTACTTC | CASSSKLGQGETQYF
. | TRBJ2-5 | TRBV19 | TRBD1 | TGTGCCAGTAGTCCACAGGGGCGGCAAGAGACCCAGTACTTC | CASSPQGRQETQYF
. | TRBJ2-1 | TRBV6-1 | . | TGTGCCAGCAGTGAAGACGACAGAACATGGAATGAGCAGTTCTTC | CASSEDDRTWNEQFF
. | TRBJ2-2 | TRBV29-1 | . | TGCAGCGTTGATCCCGGGGGAGAGAACACCGGGGAGCTGTTTTTT | CSVDPGGENTGELFF
. | TRBJ1-5 | TRBV18 | . | TGTGCCAGCTCACCAGAGGGTGATCCTAGCAATCAGCCCCAGCATTTT | CASSPEGDPSNQPQHF
. | TRBJ1-4 | TRBV29-1 | TRBD1 | TGCAGCGTGCCCAAGGGGGGGACAGGAGATGAAAAACTGTTTTTT | CSVPKGGTGDEKLFF
. | TRBJ2-1 | TRBV7-9 | TRBD1 | TGTGCCAGCAGCTTAGGCCCTGGGGACAGGTACAATGAGCAGTTCTTC | CASSLGPGDRYNEQFF
. | TRBJ2-3 | TRBV7-6 | TRBD2 | TGTGCCAGCAGCACCTCTAGCGGGAGTACAGATACGCAGTATTTT | CASSTSSGSTDTQYF
. | TRBJ2-1 | TRBV7-2 | TRBD2 | TGTGCCAGCAGCTTAGGGAGGTCTAGCGGGGCATCCTACAATGAGCAGTTCTTC | CASSLGRSSGASYNEQFF
. | TRBJ2-4 | TRBV11-2 | . | TGTGCCAGCAGCTCCCAGACAGACGCAGCTAAAAACATTCAGTACTTC | CASSSQTDAAKNIQYF
few | TRBJ2-3 | TRBV4-1 | TRBD2 | TGCGCCAGCAGCCGAGTAGCGGGGGGCACAGATACGCAGTATTTT | CASSRVAGGTDTQYF
. | TRBJ2-5 | TRBV5-6 | TRBD1 | TGTGCCAGCCGTCAACGGACAGGCCAAGAGACCCAGTACTTC | CASRQRTGQETQYF
. | TRBJ2-1 | TRBV6-1 | . | TGTGCCAGCAGTGGCAGGCGGGGCCGCTCCTACAATGAGCAGTTCTTC | CASSGRRGRSYNEQFF
. | TRBJ2-2 | TRBV18 | TRBD2 | TGTGCCAGCTCACCACGTCCTCTCGAGGCGGGGGCCGGGGAGCTGTTTTTT | CASSPRPLEAGAGELFF
. | TRBJ2-7 | TRBV15 | TRBD2 | TGTGCCACCAGCAGAGACCCGCCTAGCGGGAGCTCCTACGAGCAGTACTTC | CATSRDPPSGSSYEQYF
few | TRBJ2-1 | TRBV18 | . | TGTGCCAGCTCACCAGCGGCTGAGGGCCCCAGCCTCTTC | CASSPAAEGPSLF
. | TRBJ2-1 | TRBV10-1 | . | TGCGCCAGCAGTGAGTCCGGCGGTCCCGACAATGAGCAGTTCTTC | CASSESGGPDNEQFF
. | TRBJ2-5 | TRBV3-1/TRBV3-2 | TRBD1 | TGTGCCAGCAGCCAAGATGCGTCAGGGGGCTGGGAGACCCAGTACTTC | CASSQDASGGWETQYF
. | TRBJ2-3 | TRBV7-9 | TRBD1 | TGTGCCAGCAGCTTAGGACAGGGGGCAGATACGCAGTATTTT | CASSLGQGADTQYF
. | TRBJ1-5 | TRBV18 | TRBD1 | TGTGCCAGCTCAGCTAACACAGGGGATACCCAGCATTTT | CASSANTGDTQHF
once | TRBJ1-2 | TRBV5-1 | TRBD1 | TGCGCCAGCAGCTCGGGACAGCTCTATGGCTACACCTTC | CASSSGQLYGYTF
. | TRBJ1-4 | TRBV30 | . | TGTGCCTGGAGTAACGACAGAACTAATGAAAAACTGTTTTTT | CAWSNDRTNEKLFF
. | TRBJ2-1 | TRBV5-1 | TRBD2 | TGCGCCAGCAGAACGGGACTAGCGGGAGGGTCCTACAATGAGCAGTTCTTC | CASRTGLAGGSYNEQFF
. | TRBJ2-3 | TRBV5-1 | TRBD2 | TGCGCCAGCACAGGGACTAGCGGTACCCACGGAGATACGCAGTATTTT | CASTGTSGTHGDTQYF
once | TRBJ1-2 | TRBV5-4 | . | TGTGCCAGCAGCCGATCGCCCCCGGTTGTCTATGGCTACACCTTC | CASSRSPPVVYGYTF
. | TRBJ2-1 | TRBV5-1 | . | TGCGCCAGCAGCTTACAGGACTCCTACAATGAGCAGTTCTTC | CASSLQDSYNEQFF
. | TRBJ2-5 | TRBV24-1 | . | TGTGCCACCAGGGGGCCCACGGGAGAGACCCAGTACTTC | CATRGPTGETQYF
. | TRBJ1-1 | TRBV5-1 | TRBD1 | TGCGCCAGCAGCGGGACAGGGGGCTATCGGGGCACTGAAGCTTTCTTT | CASSGTGGYRGTEAFF
. | TRBJ1-6 | TRBV19 | TRBD1 | TGTGCCAGTAACCTCCGGGACAGGGTTTCACCCCTCCACTTT | CASNLRDRVSPLHF
. | TRBJ2-2 | TRBV19 | TRBD1 | TGTGCCAGTAGTATGGCCCAGGGGGCCTACACCGGGGAGCTGTTTTTT | CASSMAQGAYTGELFF
. | TRBJ1-4 | TRBV6-5 | . | TGTGCCAGCAGGCGGGGCGGGTCTTCGGAAAAACTGTTTTTT | CASRRGGSSEKLFF
. | TRBJ2-1 | TRBV11-3 | . | TGTGCCAGCAGCTTACAGGGAGAGCAGTTCTTC | CASSLQGEQFF
. | TRBJ1-4 | TRBV19 | TRBD1 | TGTGCCAGTAGCCCGACAGGGGTGGGTGAAAAACTGTTTTTT | CASSPTGVGEKLFF
. | TRBJ2-5 | TRBV20-1 | TRBD2 | TGCAGTGCTGGTGGGACTAGCGGAACAGGGTACCAAGAGACCCAGTACTTC | CSAGGTSGTGYQETQYF